This TCR beta chain comes out of a study of shared clonotypes between healthy human individuals. Study-level findings and limits: It was anticipated that sequencing depth would influence how many clonotypes donors shared.

Details on this clone: As yet, its antigen is unknown. The germline gene is not matched at one end of the junction; a read error may be the cause.

CDR3 length: 17 amino acids. CDR1 SSHAT and CDR2 FNYEAQ come from the germline V gene (reference sequence). The table came from immunoSEQ multiplex PCR; TCRdb's copy has only in-frame clones and leaves some out. This sample yields millions of clones, of which about 92% are seen a single time; about 0.13% belongs to the top ten. This chain uses TRBV7-7 with TRBJ2-2; D might be TRBD1 or TRBD2, each matching 5 bases. Sequences were obtained from naive CD4+ T cells sorted from blood. Subset: CD45RA+ positively selected. The clonotype originates from a young man in good health. In nucleotides, the CDR3 is TGTGCTAGCAGCTTAACCCCTAGCAGGGCCGGCACCGGGGAGCTGTTTTTT. The encoded protein is CASSLTPSRAGTGELFF.